One and the same sample provided the 8 T cell receptor beta chains below, sequenced in a study of human CD8 memory T cell subsets. UMI-labeled 5' RACE was used to make TCR beta libraries. TCRdb re-called the 5' RACE reads; one entry per CDR3 protein, DNA not given. This repertoire includes several thousand distinct CDR3 sequences. The study classified TPEX cells as CCR7+ PD-1+ TIGIT+ early memory CD8+ T cells bearing exhausted-like traits. The sequencing sample was made of CD8+ T cells from PBMCs. The origin of the receptors is a human donor in good health.

The chain links TRBV12-3 or TRBV12-4 to TRBJ2-1. This CDR3 spans 16 amino acids. The CDR3 is CASSFLRVGDHNEQFF.

The J gene is TRBJ2-5, the V gene TRBV11-2; the D gene TCRdb calls, TRBD1, cannot be checked with no DNA. The CDR3 extends over 15 amino acids. Germline CDR1 is SGHAT and CDR2 is FQNNGV. The CDR3 sequence is CASSLTGGVLETQYF. The full variable domain, completed using reference TRBV11-2 and TRBJ2-5, is EAGVAQSPRYKIIEKRQSVAFWCNPISGHATLYWYQQILGQGPKLLIQFQNNGVVDDSQLPKDRFSAERLKGVDSTLKIQPAKLEDSAVYLCASSLTGGVLETQYFGPGTRLLVL.

The V gene is TRBV19, the J gene TRBJ2-5; TCRdb returns TRBD1, unconfirmable since there is no DNA. The CDR3 extends over 14 amino acids. Germline V gene sequence: CDR1 LNHDA, CDR2 SQIVND (reference sequence). The CDR3 region is CASSMASGGETQYF.

This sequence joins TRBV15 and TRBJ2-1. Germline values: CDR1 LNHNV, CDR2 YYDKDF (reference sequence). There are 17 residues in the CDR3. The CDR3 is CATSREGGRGSYNEQFF.

The chain has TRBV29-1 and TRBJ1-2; absent DNA, TCRdb's TRBD1 call cannot be checked. CDR1 is SQVTM, CDR2 ANQGSEA, per germline. The CDR3 runs to 19 residues. The CDR3 reads CSVEGGQGGWMEANYGYTF.

The gene calls are TRBV9 and TRBJ1-1. Germline-derived CDR1 and CDR2 are SGDLS and YYNGEE. The CDR3 runs to 13 residues. The CDR3 reads CASSVFANTEAFF.

The rearrangement links TRBV28 to TRBJ2-7; TCRdb gives TRBD2 as the D gene, but with no DNA this cannot be confirmed. Germline CDR1 MDHEN, CDR2 SYDVKM. The CDR3 sequence is 15 residues long. CDR3 loop: CASSFPSGGAGEQYF.

The chain combines TRBV2 with TRBJ1-5. The CDR3 spans 15 residues. CDR1 SNHLY and CDR2 FYNNEI come from the germline V gene. The CDR3 loop is CASMRGTTAGQPQHF.